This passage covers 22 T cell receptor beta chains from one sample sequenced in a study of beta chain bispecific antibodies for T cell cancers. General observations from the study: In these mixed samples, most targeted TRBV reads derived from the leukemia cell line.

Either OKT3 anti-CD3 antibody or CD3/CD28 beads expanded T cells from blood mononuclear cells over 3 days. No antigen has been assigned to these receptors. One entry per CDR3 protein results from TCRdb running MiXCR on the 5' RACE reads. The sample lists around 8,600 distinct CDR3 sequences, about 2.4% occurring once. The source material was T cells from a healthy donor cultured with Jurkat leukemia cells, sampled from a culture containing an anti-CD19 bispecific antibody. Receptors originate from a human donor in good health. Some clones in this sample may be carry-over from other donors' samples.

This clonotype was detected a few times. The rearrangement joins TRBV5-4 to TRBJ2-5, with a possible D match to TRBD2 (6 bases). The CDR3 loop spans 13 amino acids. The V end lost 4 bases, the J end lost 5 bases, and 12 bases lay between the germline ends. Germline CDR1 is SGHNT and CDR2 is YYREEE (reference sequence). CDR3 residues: CASSQWLAETQYF. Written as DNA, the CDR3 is TGTGCCAGCAGCCAATGGCTAGCGGAGACCCAGTACTTC.

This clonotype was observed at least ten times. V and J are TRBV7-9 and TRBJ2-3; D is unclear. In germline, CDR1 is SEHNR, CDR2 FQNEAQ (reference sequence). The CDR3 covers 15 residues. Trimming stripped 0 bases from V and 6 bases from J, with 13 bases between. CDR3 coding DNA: TGTGCCAGCAGCTTAGCGAGGATTGCAGACGATACGCAGTATTTT. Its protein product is CASSLARIADDTQYF.

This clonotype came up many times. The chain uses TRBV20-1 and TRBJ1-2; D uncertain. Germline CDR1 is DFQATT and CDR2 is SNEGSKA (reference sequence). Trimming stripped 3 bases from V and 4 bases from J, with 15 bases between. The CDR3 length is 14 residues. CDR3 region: CSARLPVPGYGYTF. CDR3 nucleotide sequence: TGCAGTGCTAGGTTGCCAGTACCGGGCTATGGCTACACCTTC.

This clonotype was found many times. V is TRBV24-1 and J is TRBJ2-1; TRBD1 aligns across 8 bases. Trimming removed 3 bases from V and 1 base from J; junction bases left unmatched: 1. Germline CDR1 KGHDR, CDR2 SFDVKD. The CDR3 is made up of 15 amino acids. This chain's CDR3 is CATSDRTGSYNEQFF. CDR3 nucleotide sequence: TGTGCCACCAGTGATCGGACAGGGTCCTACAATGAGCAGTTCTTC.

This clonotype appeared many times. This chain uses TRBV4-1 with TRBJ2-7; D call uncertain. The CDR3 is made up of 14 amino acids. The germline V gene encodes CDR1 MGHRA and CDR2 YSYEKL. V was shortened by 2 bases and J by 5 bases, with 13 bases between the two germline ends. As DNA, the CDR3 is TGCGCCAGCAGCCAACTTCCGGATGCTCACGAGCAGTACTTC. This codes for CASSQLPDAHEQYF.

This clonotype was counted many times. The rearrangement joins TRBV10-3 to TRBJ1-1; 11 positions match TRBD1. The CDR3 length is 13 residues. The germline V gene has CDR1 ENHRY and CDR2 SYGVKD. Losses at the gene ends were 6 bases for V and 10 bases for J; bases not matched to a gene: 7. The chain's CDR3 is CAIRGPDRGRAFF. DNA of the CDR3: TGTGCCATCAGGGGGCCGGACAGGGGGCGAGCTTTCTTT.

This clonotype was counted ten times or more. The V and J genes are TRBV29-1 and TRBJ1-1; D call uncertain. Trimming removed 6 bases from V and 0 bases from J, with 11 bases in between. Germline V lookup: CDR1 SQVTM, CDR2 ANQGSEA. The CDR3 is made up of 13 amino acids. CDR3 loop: CSVPGPMNTEAFF. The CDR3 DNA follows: TGCAGCGTCCCCGGCCCTATGAACACTGAAGCTTTCTTT.

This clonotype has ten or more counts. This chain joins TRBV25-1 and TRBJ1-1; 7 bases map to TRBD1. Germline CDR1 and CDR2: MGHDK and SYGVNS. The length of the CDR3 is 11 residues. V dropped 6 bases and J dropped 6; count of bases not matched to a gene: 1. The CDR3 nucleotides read TGTGCCAGCAGAGACAGGGCTGAAGCTTTCTTT. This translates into CASRDRAEAFF.

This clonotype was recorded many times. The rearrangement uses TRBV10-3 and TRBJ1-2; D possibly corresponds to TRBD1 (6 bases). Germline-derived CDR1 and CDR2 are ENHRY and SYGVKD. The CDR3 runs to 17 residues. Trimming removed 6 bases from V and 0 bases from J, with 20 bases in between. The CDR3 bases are TGTGCCATCAGCGCGCAAACAGGGACGGGATCTAACTATGGCTACACCTTC. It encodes CAISAQTGTGSNYGYTF.

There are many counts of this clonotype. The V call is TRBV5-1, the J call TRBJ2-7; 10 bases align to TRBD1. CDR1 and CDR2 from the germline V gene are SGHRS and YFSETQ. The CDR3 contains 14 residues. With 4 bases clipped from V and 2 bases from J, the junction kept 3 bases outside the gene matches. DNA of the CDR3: TGCGCCAGCAGCCATGGGACAGGGGCCTACGAGCAGTACTTC. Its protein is CASSHGTGAYEQYF.

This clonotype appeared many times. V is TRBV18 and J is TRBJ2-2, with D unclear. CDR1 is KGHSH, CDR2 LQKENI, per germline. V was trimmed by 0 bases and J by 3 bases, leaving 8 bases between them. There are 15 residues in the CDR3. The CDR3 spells CASSPPADYTGELFF. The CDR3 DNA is TGTGCCAGCTCACCACCGGCGGATTACACCGGGGAGCTGTTTTTT.

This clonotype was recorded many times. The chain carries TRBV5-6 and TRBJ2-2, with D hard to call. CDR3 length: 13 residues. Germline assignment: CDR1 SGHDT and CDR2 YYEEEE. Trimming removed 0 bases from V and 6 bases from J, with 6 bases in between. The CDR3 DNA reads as TGTGCCAGCAGCTTGGCCACCGCCGGGGAGCTGTTTTTT. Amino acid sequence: CASSLATAGELFF.

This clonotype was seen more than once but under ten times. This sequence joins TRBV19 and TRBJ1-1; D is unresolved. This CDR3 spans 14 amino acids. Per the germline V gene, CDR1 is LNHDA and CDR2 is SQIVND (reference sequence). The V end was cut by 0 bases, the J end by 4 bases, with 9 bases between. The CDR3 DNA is TGTGCCAGTAGTATAGATTCTGGTGTCACTGAAGCTTTCTTT. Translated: CASSIDSGVTEAFF.

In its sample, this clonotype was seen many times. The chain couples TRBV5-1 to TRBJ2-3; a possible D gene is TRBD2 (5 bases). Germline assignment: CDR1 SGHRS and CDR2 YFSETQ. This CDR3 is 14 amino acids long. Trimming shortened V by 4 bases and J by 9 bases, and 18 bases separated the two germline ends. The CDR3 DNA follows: TGCGCCAGCAGCGAGACTACCGTGGCCGCCACGCAGTATTTT. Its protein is CASSETTVAATQYF.

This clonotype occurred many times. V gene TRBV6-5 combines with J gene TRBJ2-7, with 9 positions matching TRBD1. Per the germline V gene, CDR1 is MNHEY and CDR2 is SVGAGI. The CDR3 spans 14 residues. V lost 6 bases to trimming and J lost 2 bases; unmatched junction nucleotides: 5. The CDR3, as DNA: TGTGCCAGCAGGAGCCGGGACAGGGCCTACGAGCAGTACTTC. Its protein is CASRSRDRAYEQYF.

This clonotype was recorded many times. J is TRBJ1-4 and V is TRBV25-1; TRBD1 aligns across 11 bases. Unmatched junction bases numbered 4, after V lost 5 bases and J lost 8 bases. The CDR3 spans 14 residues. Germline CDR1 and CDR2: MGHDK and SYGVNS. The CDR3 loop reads CASSRTGGQEKLFF. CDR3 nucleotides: TGTGCCAGCAGTCGGACAGGGGGCCAGGAAAAACTGTTTTTT.

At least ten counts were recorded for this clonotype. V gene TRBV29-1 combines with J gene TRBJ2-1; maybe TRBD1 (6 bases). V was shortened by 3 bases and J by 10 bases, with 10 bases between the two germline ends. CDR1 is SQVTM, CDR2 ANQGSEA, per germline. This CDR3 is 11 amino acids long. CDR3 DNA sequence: TGCAGCGTTGACAGGGGATGGGAGCAGTTCTTC. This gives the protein CSVDRGWEQFF.

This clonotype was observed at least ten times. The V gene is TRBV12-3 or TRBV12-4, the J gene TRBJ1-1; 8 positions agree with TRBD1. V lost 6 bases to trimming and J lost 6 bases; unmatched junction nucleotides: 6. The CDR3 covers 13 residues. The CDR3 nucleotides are TGTGCCAGCAGCTGGGGACAGGCCTCTGAAGCTTTCTTT. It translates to CASSWGQASEAFF.

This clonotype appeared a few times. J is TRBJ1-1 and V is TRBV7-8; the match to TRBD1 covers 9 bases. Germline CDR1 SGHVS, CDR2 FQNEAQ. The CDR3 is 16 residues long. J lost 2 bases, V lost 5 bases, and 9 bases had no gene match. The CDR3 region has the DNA TGTGCCAGCAGCCCGCCGGACAGGGGAACTAACACTGAAGCTTTCTTT. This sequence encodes CASSPPDRGTNTEAFF.

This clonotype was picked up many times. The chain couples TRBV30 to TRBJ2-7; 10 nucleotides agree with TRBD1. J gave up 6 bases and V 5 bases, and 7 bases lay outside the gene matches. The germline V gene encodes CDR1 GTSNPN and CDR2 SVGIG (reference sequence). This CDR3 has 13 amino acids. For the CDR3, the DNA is TGTGCCTGGGCGGGACAGGGGACGGGCGAGCAGTACTTC. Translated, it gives CAWAGQGTGEQYF.

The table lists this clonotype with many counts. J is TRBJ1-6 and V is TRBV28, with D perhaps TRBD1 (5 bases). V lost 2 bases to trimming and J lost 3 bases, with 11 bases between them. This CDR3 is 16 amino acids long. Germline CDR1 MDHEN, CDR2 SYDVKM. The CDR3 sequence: CASSLQMDIYNSPLHF. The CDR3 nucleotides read TGTGCCAGCAGTTTACAGATGGACATCTATAATTCACCCCTCCACTTT.

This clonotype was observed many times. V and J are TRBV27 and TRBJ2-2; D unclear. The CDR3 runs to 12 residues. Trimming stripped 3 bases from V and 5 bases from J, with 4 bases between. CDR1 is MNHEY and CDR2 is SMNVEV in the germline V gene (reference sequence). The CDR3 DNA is TGTGCCAGCAGTTTTGGGACCGGGGAGCTGTTTTTT. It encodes CASSFGTGELFF.